This T cell receptor beta chain was identified in a study of cytomegalovirus exposure and HLA in healthy donors. Overall study: About 180 million T cells yielded approximately 100 million unique TCR beta sequences, as an earlier analysis found. The study's early data release held 80 million to 95 million unique TCRs from HLA-typed donors. General study points: The productive fraction for most TCR beta V segments was about 90% or about 30% in an earlier analysis. Rarity marked most TCR sequences, yet some public TCRs occurred in many donors.

CDR1 SGHTA and CDR2 FQGTGA come from the germline V gene. The V gene lost 5 bases and the J gene lost 11 bases, with 21 bases spanning the gap. This CDR3 contains 14 residues. Regarding this clone: As yet, its antigen is unknown.

The primer mix had 60 Vbeta and 13 Jbeta primers. Profiled with immunoSEQ multiplex PCR; TCRdb holds only in-frame clones, not every one. The sample has some 130,000 clones; approximately 83% are singletons. The sample taken for sequencing was PBMCs. The chain combines TRBV7-3 with TRBJ1-1; D not certain. The origin of this receptor is a man aged 35-49 years in good health and CMV-seronegative. CDR3: CASSPHPQNNGAFF. The CDR3 coding sequence is TGTGCCAGCAGCCCTCACCCCCAAAATAACGGGGCTTTCTTT.